The 20 T cell receptor beta chains below were found in one sample sequenced in a study of cytomegalovirus exposure and HLA in healthy donors. PCR was performed using 60 Vbeta and 13 Jbeta primers. Method: immunoSEQ multiplex PCR; TCRdb's copy keeps in-frame clones and lacks some. The sample shows about 88,000 clones, approximately 90% of them seen only once. Sequenced input: PBMCs. These receptors came from a man younger than 35 in good health and CMV-seronegative.

This chain links TRBV7-9 with TRBJ2-2, with D tentatively TRBD1 (6 bases). Between the trimmed V and J ends, which lost 5 bases and 4 bases, there was a span of 20 bases. The CDR3 contains 17 residues. The germline CDR1 and CDR2 sequences are SEHNR and FQNEAQ (reference sequence). CDR3 sequence (DNA): TGTGCCAGCAGCCCACCCAGGACAGCCACCGGCACCGGGGAGCTGTTTTTT. This sequence encodes CASSPPRTATGTGELFF.

This clone appeared a single time. The chain has TRBV7-2 and TRBJ2-5, with D perhaps matching TRBD1 (5 bases). The end of the DNA fits TRBJ2-7 better, so the J call may be wrong. Germline CDR1 is SGHTA and CDR2 is FQGNSA. This CDR3 spans 15 amino acids. DNA for the CDR3: TGTGCCAGCAGCTCCGTGGCAGGGCTGCGTTCCGAGCAGTACTTC. It encodes CASSSVAGLRSEQYF.

With regard to this clone: Relative to the germline gene, one junction end is altered; a read error may explain this. This chain connects TRBV28 to TRBJ1-2; D ambiguous. Germline V gene data show CDR1 as MDHEN and CDR2 as SYDVKM. The CDR3 loop spans 13 amino acids. The CDR3 sequence is CAGSLTHSVGYTF. The CDR3 DNA reads TGTGCCGGCAGTTTAACCCACAGTGTCGGCTACACCTTC.

The V call is TRBV28, the J call TRBJ2-1, with a possible D match to TRBD2 (6 bases). The CDR3 is 15 amino acids. Per germline, CDR1 MDHEN and CDR2 SYDVKM. Trimming shortened V by 2 bases and J by 5 bases, and 13 bases separated the two germline ends. The CDR3 loop is CASSLLTSRNNEQFF. The CDR3 coding sequence is TGTGCCAGCAGTTTACTGACTAGTCGGAACAATGAGCAGTTCTTC.

The rearrangement links TRBV5-1 to TRBJ2-1, with 9 bases identical to TRBD2. Trimming at V came to 0 bases and at J to 1 base, leaving 14 bases not matched to a gene. The CDR3 has 20 residues. Germline V gene sequence: CDR1 SGHRS, CDR2 YFSETQ. CDR3 in DNA: TGCGCCAGCAGCTTGGAGCTTGAGCGGGAGGCCTATCTGTCCTACAATGAGCAGTTCTTC. As protein: CASSLELEREAYLSYNEQFF.

The chain couples TRBV27 to TRBJ2-7; 7 nucleotides match TRBD1. Germline CDR1 reads MNHEY; CDR2 reads SMNVEV (reference sequence). The J segment lost 2 bases and the V segment lost 8 bases, leaving 6 bases of the junction unmatched. The CDR3 covers 13 residues. CDR3 nucleotides: TGTGCCAGCTCACAGGGGCGCGCCTACGAGCAGTACTTC. Translating gives CASSQGRAYEQYF.

The V and J genes are TRBV5-1 and TRBJ1-1; D is unclear. V shed 4 bases and J shed 10 bases, with 11 bases lying between them. The CDR3 has 11 residues. Germline lookup yields CDR1 SGHRS and CDR2 YFSETQ. The CDR3 protein is CASSLNSRAFF. Here the CDR3 DNA reads TGCGCCAGCAGCCTTAATTCGCGAGCTTTCTTT.

This clone was seen a handful of times. The rearrangement joins TRBV5-1 to TRBJ2-7; D perhaps matches TRBD2 (5 bases). Germline CDR1 is SGHRS and CDR2 is YFSETQ. Trimming took 2 bases from V and 0 from J, leaving 9 bases between them. The CDR3 sequence is 14 residues long. CDR3 DNA: TGCGCCAGCAGCTTAGGACTGAGCTCCTACGAGCAGTACTTC. Translated, it gives CASSLGLSSYEQYF.

This CDR3 reads CASKTGLYTEAFF. CDR3 nucleotide sequence: TGTGCCAGTAAGACAGGGTTGTACACTGAAGCTTTCTTT. The V and J genes are TRBV19 and TRBJ1-1; 7 bases match TRBD1. This CDR3 is built from 13 residues. The V gene's germline CDR1 is LNHDA and CDR2 SQIVND (reference sequence). V shed 7 bases, J shed 3 bases, and the junction held 5 bases outside the gene matches.

Of note for this clone: This sample includes further DNA sequences coding for the same CDR3. The chain uses TRBV28 and TRBJ1-6, with D tentatively TRBD1 (5 bases). In germline, CDR1 is MDHEN, CDR2 SYDVKM. The CDR3 contains 15 residues. Trimming took off 1 base at V and 7 bases at J, with 11 bases between the two ends. The CDR3, as DNA: TGTGCCAGCAGTTTATCGGGGGTCTGGAATTCACCCCTCCACTTT. Its protein is CASSLSGVWNSPLHF.

The rearrangement links TRBV19 to TRBJ1-5, with 8 positions matching TRBD1. Germline V gene lookup returns CDR1 LNHDA and CDR2 SQIVND (reference sequence). The CDR3 runs to 16 residues. Trimming cost V 5 bases and J 0 bases; bases outside gene matches: 6. The chain's CDR3 is CASSFRTGYSNQPQHF. The CDR3 DNA reads TGTGCCAGTAGTTTTAGGACAGGGTATAGCAATCAGCCCCAGCATTTT.

The chain couples TRBV7-2 to TRBJ2-3; D is undetermined. Germline V gene lookup returns CDR1 SGHTA and CDR2 FQGNSA. The CDR3 runs to 15 residues. Trimming took 2 bases from V and 6 from J, leaving 15 bases between them. The CDR3 coding sequence is TGTGCCAGCAGCTTACCACAAGCCCTCGGGGATACGCAGTATTTT. Translated, it gives CASSLPQALGDTQYF.

V usage is TRBV18 and J usage is TRBJ2-6; 11 bases are a match to TRBD2. V trimming: 1 base; J trimming: 3 bases; junction bases outside the gene matches: 2. Germline V lookup: CDR1 KGHSH, CDR2 LQKENI. CDR3 length: 17 residues. In nucleotides, the CDR3 is TGTGCCAGCTCACCACAAACTAGCGGGAGTGGGGCCAACGTCCTGACTTTC. It yields the protein CASSPQTSGSGANVLTF.

This rearrangement joins TRBV18 to TRBJ1-2; 8 positions match TRBD1. With 0 bases clipped from V and 6 bases from J, the junction kept 6 bases outside the gene matches. Germline V lookup: CDR1 KGHSH, CDR2 LQKENI. The CDR3 runs 15 residues. DNA of the CDR3: TGTGCCAGCTCACCACCGCAGGGGGCGTCCGATGGCTACACCTTC. It encodes CASSPPQGASDGYTF.

The chain uses TRBV6-5 and TRBJ1-2; possible D gene TRBD1, 5 bases. The CDR3 has 15 amino acids. The V and J ends lost 5 bases and 3 bases respectively, with 16 bases between them. Germline V gene sequence: CDR1 MNHEY, CDR2 SVGAGI. The CDR3 DNA follows: TGTGCCAGCAGTACCGCGAATCGGGGGTACTATGGCTACACCTTC. Protein sequence: CASSTANRGYYGYTF.

This rearrangement joins TRBV28 to TRBJ2-4; D possibly corresponds to TRBD2 (6 bases). V was shortened by 5 bases and J by 1 base, with 15 bases between the two germline ends. This CDR3 region has 16 residues. Looked up from germline, CDR1 is MDHEN and CDR2 is SYDVKM. CDR3 nucleotides: TGTGCCAGCAGTCCTGCCGGGAGTATGGCCAAAAACATTCAGTACTTC. This translates into CASSPAGSMAKNIQYF.

This chain uses TRBV6-6 with TRBJ2-7, with 9 bases lining up with TRBD2. Trimming took 6 bases from V and 3 from J; bases not matched to a gene: 9. The CDR3 consists of 15 residues. CDR1 and CDR2 (germline): MNHNY, SVGAGI (reference sequence). The CDR3 DNA is TGTGCCAGCAGACTTAGCGGGGGTGGTGACTACGAGCAGTACTTC. Its translation is CASRLSGGGDYEQYF.

The chain uses TRBV11-2 and TRBJ2-7; D possibly corresponds to TRBD2 (5 bases). V was clipped by 3 bases and J by 2 bases, with 11 bases between them. This CDR3 contains 14 residues. Germline CDR1 SGHAT, CDR2 FQNNGV. In nucleotides, the CDR3 is TGTGCCAGCAGCTTGTATCACGGGACCTACGAGCAGTACTTC. Protein product: CASSLYHGTYEQYF. Based on the CDR3 plus reference TRBV11-2 and TRBJ2-7, the full variable domain is EAGVAQSPRYKIIEKRQSVAFWCNPISGHATLYWYQQILGQGPKLLIQFQNNGVVDDSQLPKDRFSAERLKGVDSTLKIQPAKLEDSAVYLCASSLYHGTYEQYFGPGTRLTVT.

The chain links TRBV30 to TRBJ2-7; 8 nucleotides align to TRBD1. Trimming took 4 bases from V and 3 from J; bases not matched to a gene: 5. Germline lookup yields CDR1 GTSNPN and CDR2 SVGIG (reference sequence). This CDR3 is built from 13 residues. Written as DNA, the CDR3 is TGTGCCTGGAATAGGGACAGGTTCTACGAGCAGTACTTC. It is translated as CAWNRDRFYEQYF.

This chain uses TRBV28 with TRBJ2-6; 7 bases line up with TRBD1. In germline, CDR1 is MDHEN, CDR2 SYDVKM. The CDR3 spans 17 residues. J gave up 0 bases and V 3 bases, and 5 bases lay outside the gene matches. The CDR3 region is CASSFPSGGSGANVLTF. CDR3 in DNA: TGTGCCAGCAGTTTCCCTTCAGGGGGCTCTGGGGCCAACGTCCTGACTTTC.